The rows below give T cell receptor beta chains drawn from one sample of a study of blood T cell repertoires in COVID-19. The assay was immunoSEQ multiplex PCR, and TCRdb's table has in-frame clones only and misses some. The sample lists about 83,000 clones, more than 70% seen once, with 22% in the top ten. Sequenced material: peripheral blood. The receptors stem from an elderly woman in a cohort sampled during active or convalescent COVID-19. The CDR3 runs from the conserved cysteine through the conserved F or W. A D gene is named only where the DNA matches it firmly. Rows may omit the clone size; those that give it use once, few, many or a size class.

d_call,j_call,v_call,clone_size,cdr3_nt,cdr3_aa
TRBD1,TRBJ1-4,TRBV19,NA,TGTGCCAGTAGCGACAGGGCGGATGAAAAACTGTTTTTT,CASSDRADEKLFF
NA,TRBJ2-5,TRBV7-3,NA,TGTGCCAGCAGCTTAAATCGTAGAGAGACCCAGTACTTC,CASSLNRRETQYF
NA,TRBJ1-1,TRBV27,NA,TGTGCCAGCAGTTTATCATCCAGGGCATTGGGCACTGAAGCTTTCTTT,CASSLSSRALGTEAFF
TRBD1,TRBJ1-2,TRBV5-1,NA,TGCGCCAGCAGCGTGGGGACAGGGGGCCGCGGCTACACCTTC,CASSVGTGGRGYTF
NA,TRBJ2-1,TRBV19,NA,TGTGCCAGTAGTATCCAACTACAAATCTACAATGAGCAGTTCTTC,CASSIQLQIYNEQFF
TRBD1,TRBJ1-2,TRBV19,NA,TGTGCCAGTAGTATAGATGGGAGAGGGATCAGGGGGGACTATGGCTACACCTTC,CASSIDGRGIRGDYGYTF
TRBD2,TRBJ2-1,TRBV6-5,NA,TGTGCCAGCAGGGAGGGACTAGCGGGAGGCAATGAGCAGTTCTTC,CASREGLAGGNEQFF
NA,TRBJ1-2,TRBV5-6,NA,TGTGCCAGCAGCTTGTTCCAGGGCGAGATTGATGGCTACACCTTC,CASSLFQGEIDGYTF
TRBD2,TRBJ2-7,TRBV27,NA,TGTGCCAGCAGTCCAGGACTAGCGGGTACCTACGAGCAGTACTTC,CASSPGLAGTYEQYF
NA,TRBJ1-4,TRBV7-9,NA,TGTGCCAGCAGCTTAGCCTCCGGGATAAGAGACAAACTGTTTTTT,CASSLASGIRDKLFF
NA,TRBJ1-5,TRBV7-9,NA,TGTGCCAGCAGCCGAGGGGAGGGAGGCAATCAGCCCCAGCATTTT,CASSRGEGGNQPQHF
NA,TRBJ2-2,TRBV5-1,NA,TGCGCCAGCAGCTCCGCTGCGCCCACCGGGGAGCTGTTTTTT,CASSSAAPTGELFF
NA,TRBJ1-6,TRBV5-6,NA,TGTGCCAGCAGCTCCCCGGGGGGAAAGTATAATTCACCCCTCCACTTT,CASSSPGGKYNSPLHF
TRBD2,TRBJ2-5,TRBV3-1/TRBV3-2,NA,TGTGCCAGCAGCAAAGGACTAGCGGGGGGGCAAGAGACCCAGTACTTC,CASSKGLAGGQETQYF
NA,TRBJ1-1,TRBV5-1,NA,TGCGCCAGCAGCTTACAGGACGGGACTGAAGCTTTCTTT,CASSLQDGTEAFF
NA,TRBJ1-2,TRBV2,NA,TGTGCCAGCAGTAAAGAAACCGGGACTAACTATGGCTACACCTTC,CASSKETGTNYGYTF
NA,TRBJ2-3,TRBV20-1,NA,TGCAGTGCTAGCGGTGCGAATACGCAGTATTTT,CSASGANTQYF
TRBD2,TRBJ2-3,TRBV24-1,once,TGTGCCACCAGTGATTTACGGGGTAGCGGGAGGGATACGCAGTATTTT,CATSDLRGSGRDTQYF
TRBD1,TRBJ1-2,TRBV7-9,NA,TGTGTCAGCAGCTTAGCGCAGGGGGCCTATGGCTACACCTTC,CVSSLAQGAYGYTF
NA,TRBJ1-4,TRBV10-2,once,TGCGCCAGCAGTGTTCAGCCCCGGGAGGGTGAAAAACTGTTTTTT,CASSVQPREGEKLFF
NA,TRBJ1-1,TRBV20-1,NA,TGCAGTGCTAGTTCGGGTTATACTGAAGCTTTCTTT,CSASSGYTEAFF
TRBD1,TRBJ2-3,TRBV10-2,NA,TGCGCCAGCTCTCGATTCCGGACAGGGGGTGCAGATACGCAGTATTTT,CASSRFRTGGADTQYF